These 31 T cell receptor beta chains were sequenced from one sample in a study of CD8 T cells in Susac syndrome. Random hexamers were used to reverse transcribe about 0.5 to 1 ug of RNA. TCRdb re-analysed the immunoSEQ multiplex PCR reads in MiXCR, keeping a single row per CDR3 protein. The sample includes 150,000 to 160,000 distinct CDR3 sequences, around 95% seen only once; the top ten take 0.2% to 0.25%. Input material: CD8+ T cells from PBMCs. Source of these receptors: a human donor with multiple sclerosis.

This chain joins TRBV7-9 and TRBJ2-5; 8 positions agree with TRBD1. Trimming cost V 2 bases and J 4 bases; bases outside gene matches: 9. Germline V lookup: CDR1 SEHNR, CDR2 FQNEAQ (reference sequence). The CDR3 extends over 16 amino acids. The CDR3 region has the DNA TGTGCCAGCAGCTTATCCCTTATGGGACAGGCAGAGACCCAGTACTTC. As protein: CASSLSLMGQAETQYF.

Here the CDR3 DNA reads TGTGCCAGCTTTGCCGGACGAGTGCAGTACTTC. This sequence encodes CASFAGRVQYF. The genes are TRBV27 and TRBJ2-7; D gene ambiguous. The CDR3 loop spans 11 amino acids. In germline, CDR1 is MNHEY, CDR2 SMNVEV (reference sequence). Trimming took off 8 bases at V and 9 bases at J, with 14 bases between the two ends.

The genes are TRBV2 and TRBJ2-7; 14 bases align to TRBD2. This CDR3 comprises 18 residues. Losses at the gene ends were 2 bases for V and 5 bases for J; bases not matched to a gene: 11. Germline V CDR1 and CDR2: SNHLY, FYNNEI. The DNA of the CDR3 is TGTGCCAGCAGTGAAACGGGACTAGCGGGGGATAACTGGGACGAGCAGTACTTC. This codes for CASSETGLAGDNWDEQYF. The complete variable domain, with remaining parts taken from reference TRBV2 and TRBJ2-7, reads EPEVTQTPSHQVTQMGQEVILRCVPISNHLYFYWYRQILGQKVEFLVSFYNNEISEKSEIFDDQFSVERPDGSNFTLKIRSTKLEDSAMYFCASSETGLAGDNWDEQYFGPGTRLTVT.

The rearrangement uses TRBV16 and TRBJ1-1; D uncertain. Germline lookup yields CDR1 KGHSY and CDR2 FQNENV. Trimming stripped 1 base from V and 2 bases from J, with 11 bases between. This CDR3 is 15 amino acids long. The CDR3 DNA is TGTGCCAGCAGCCAATTCAAGGTAGTTAACACTGAAGCTTTCTTT. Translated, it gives CASSQFKVVNTEAFF.

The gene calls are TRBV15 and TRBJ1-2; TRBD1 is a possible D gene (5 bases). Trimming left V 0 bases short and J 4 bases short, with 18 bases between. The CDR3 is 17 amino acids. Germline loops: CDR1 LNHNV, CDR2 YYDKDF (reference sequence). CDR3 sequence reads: CATSRDRGSQGAYGYTF. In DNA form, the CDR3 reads TGTGCCACCAGCAGAGATAGAGGCAGCCAAGGGGCCTATGGCTACACCTTC. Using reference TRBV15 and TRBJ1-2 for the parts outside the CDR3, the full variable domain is DAMVIQNPRYQVTQFGKPVTLSCSQTLNHNVMYWYQQKSSQAPKLLFHYYDKDFNNEADTPDNFQSRRPNTSFCFLDIRSPGLGDTAMYLCATSRDRGSQGAYGYTFGSGTRLTVV.

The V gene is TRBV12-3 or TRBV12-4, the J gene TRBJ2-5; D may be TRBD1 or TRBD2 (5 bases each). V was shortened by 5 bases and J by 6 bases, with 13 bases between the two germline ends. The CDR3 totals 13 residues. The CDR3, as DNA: TGTGCCAGCAGTAGTGGGGCCGGGAAGACCCAGTACTTC. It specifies CASSSGAGKTQYF.

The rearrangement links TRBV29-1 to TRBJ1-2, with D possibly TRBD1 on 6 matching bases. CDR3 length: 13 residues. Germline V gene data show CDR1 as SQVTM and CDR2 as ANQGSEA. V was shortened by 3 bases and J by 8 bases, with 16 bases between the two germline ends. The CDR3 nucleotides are TGCAGCGTTGACTTCGGCAGGGGTTACGGCTACACCTTC. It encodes CSVDFGRGYGYTF.

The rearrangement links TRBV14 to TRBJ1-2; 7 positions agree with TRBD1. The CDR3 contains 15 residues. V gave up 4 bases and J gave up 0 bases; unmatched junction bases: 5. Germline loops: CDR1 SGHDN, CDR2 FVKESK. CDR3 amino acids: CASSPYRGTNYGYTF. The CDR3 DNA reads TGTGCCAGCAGCCCGTACAGGGGAACTAACTATGGCTACACCTTC.

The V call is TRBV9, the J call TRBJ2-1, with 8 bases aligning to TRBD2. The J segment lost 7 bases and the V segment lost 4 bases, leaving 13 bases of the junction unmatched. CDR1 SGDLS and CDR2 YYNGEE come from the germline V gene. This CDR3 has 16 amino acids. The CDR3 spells CASSPRTSTNENEQFF. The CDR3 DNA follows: TGTGCCAGCAGCCCCCGGACTAGCACAAATGAGAATGAGCAGTTCTTC.

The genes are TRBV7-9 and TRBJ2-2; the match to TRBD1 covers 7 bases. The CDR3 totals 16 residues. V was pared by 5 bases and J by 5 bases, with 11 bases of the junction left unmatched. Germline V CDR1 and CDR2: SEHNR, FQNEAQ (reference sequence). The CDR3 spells CASSAAGQVMTGELFF. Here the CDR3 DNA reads TGTGCCAGCAGCGCCGCAGGACAGGTGATGACCGGGGAGCTGTTTTTT.

CDR3 nucleotides: TGTGCCAGCAGCTCCGGACTAGCGGGGGCCCAAGAGACCCAGTACTTC. It translates to CASSSGLAGAQETQYF. V is TRBV7-2 and J is TRBJ2-5, with 13 bases identical to TRBD2. The germline gives CDR1 SGHTA, CDR2 FQGNSA. V gave up 4 bases and J gave up 1 base; unmatched junction bases: 3. The CDR3 consists of 16 residues.

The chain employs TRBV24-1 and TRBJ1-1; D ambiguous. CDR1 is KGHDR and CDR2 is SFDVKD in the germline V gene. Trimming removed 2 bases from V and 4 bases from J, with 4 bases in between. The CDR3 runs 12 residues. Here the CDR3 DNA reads TGTGCCACCAGTGATTGGGGCACTGAAGCTTTCTTT. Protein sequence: CATSDWGTEAFF.

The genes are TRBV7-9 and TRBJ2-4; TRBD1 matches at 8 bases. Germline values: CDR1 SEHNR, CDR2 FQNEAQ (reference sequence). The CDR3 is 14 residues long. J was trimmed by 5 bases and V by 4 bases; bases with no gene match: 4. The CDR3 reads CASSSMTGENIQYF. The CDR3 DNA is TGTGCCAGCAGCTCAATGACAGGGGAAAACATTCAGTACTTC.

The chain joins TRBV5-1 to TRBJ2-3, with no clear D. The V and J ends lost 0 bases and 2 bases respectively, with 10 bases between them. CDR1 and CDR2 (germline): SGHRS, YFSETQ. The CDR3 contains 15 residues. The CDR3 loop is CASSLAARPTDTQYF. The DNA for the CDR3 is TGCGCCAGCAGCTTGGCCGCTAGGCCCACAGATACGCAGTATTTT.

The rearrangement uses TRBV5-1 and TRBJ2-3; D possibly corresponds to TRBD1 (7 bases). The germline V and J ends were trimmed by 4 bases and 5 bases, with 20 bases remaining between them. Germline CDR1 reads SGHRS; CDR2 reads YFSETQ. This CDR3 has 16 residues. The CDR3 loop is CASSGRDSLWKDTQYF. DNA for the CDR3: TGCGCCAGCAGCGGGCGGGACAGCCTTTGGAAAGATACGCAGTATTTT.

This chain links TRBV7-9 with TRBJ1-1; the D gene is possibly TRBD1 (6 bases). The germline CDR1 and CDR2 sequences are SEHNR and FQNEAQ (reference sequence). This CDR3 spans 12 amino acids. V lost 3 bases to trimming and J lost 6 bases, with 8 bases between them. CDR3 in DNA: TGTGCCAGCAGCTTTGGGGGCTCTGAAGCTTTCTTT. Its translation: CASSFGGSEAFF.

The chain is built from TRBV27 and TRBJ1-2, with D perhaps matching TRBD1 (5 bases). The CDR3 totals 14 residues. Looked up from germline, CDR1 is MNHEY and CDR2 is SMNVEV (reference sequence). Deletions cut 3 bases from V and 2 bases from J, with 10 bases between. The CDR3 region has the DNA TGTGCCAGCAGTTTTCACTCAGGGAACTATGGCTACACCTTC. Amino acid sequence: CASSFHSGNYGYTF.

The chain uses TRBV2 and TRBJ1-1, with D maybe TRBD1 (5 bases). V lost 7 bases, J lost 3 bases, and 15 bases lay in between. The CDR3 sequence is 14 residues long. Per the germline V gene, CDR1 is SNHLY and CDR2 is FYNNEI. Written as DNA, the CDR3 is TGTGCCAGCACTTCCCGGGGCTTCGACACTGAAGCTTTCTTT. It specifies CASTSRGFDTEAFF.

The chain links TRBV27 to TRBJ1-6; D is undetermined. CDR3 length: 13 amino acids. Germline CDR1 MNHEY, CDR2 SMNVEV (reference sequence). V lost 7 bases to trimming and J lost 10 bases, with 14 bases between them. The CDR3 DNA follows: TGTGCCAGCACCCTGGGGTCCTCATCACCCCTCCACTTT. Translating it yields CASTLGSSSPLHF.

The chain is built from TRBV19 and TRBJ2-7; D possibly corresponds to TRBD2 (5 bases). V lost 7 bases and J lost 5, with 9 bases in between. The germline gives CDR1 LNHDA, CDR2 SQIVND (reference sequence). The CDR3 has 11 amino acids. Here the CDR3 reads CASKGLHEQYF. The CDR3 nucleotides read TGTGCCAGTAAAGGACTCCACGAGCAGTACTTC.

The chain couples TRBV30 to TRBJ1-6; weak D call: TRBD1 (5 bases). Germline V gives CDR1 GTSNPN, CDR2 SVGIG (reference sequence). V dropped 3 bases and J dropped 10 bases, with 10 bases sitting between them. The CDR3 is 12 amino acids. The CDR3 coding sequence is TGTGCCTGGAGCGGGACTCAGTCACCCCTCCACTTT. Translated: CAWSGTQSPLHF.

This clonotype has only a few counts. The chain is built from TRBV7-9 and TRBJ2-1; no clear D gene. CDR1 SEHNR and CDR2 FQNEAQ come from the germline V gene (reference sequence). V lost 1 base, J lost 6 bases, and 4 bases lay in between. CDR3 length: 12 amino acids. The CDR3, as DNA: TGTGCCAGCAGCTTAGGGGCCAATGAGCAGTTCTTC. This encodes CASSLGANEQFF.

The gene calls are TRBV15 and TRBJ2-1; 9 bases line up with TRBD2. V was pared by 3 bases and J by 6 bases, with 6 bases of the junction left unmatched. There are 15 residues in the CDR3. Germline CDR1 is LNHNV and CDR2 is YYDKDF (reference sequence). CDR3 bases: TGTGCCACCAGCAGTTCGCGGGGGGGACGCAATGAGCAGTTCTTC. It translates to CATSSSRGGRNEQFF.

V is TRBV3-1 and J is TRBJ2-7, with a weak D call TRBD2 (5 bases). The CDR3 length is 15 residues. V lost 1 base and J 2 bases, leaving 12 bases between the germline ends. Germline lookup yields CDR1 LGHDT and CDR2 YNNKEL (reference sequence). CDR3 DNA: TGTGCCAGCAGCCAAGGCTCGGGGTCCCCCTACGAGCAGTACTTC. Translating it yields CASSQGSGSPYEQYF.

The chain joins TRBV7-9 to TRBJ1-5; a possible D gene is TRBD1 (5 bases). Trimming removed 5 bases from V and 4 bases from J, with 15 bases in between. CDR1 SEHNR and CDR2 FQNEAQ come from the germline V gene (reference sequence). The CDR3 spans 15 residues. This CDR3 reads CASSTPLEGNQPQHF. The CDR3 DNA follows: TGTGCCAGCAGCACGCCTTTAGAGGGGAATCAGCCCCAGCATTTT.

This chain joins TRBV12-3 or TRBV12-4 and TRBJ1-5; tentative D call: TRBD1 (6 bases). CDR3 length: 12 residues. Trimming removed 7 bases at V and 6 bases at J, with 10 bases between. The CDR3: CASMGASQPQHF. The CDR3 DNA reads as TGTGCCAGCATGGGGGCTAGTCAGCCCCAGCATTTT.

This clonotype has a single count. The CDR3 DNA sequence: TGCGCCAGCAGCCAAGAACAGGGTGGGGGCACTGAAGCTTTCTTT. Its protein product is CASSQEQGGGTEAFF. The V and J genes are TRBV4-1 and TRBJ1-1; D possibly corresponds to TRBD1 (6 bases). V lost 0 bases to trimming and J lost 4 bases, with 12 bases between them. This CDR3 is built from 15 residues. Germline V CDR1 and CDR2: MGHRA, YSYEKL.

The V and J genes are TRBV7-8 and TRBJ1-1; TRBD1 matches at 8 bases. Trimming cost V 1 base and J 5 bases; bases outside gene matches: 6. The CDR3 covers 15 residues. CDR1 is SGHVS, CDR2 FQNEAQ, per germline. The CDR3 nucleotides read TGTGCCAGCAGCTTAGAGGGACAGGCTTGGACTGAAGCTTTCTTT. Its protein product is CASSLEGQAWTEAFF.

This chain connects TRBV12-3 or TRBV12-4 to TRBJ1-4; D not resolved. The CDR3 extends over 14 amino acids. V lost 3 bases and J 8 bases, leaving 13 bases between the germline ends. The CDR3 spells CASSFGYKGEKLFF. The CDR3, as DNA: TGTGCCAGCAGTTTCGGGTATAAGGGCGAAAAACTGTTTTTT.

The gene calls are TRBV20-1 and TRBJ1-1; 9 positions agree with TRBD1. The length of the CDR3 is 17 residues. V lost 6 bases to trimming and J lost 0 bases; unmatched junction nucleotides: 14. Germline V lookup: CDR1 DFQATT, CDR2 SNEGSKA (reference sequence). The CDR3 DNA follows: TGCAGTGCCCGGAAGGACCGGGACAGGGACATGAACACTGAAGCTTTCTTT. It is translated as CSARKDRDRDMNTEAFF.

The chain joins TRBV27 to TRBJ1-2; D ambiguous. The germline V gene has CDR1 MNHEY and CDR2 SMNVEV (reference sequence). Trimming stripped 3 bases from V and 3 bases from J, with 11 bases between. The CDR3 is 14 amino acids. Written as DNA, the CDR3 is TGTGCCAGCAGTTTCAAGGGATTGGACTATGGCTACACCTTC. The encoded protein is CASSFKGLDYGYTF.